The T cell receptor beta chain under discussion was sequenced for a study of T cells in Graves' hyperthyroidism and ophthalmopathy. RNA transcripts served as the template for amplifying TCR beta CDR3 regions. A first-round RT-PCR of the TCR CDR3 used the HTBI primer set. In TCRdb, the multiplex PCR reads were re-called with MiXCR into one record per CDR3 protein. The sample has hundreds of thousands of distinct CDR3 sequences, about 45% seen once; the top ten hold more than 7%. This clonotype was picked up many times. Sequences were obtained from peripheral blood or thyroid tissue (not recorded which). This TCR came from an adult man with Graves' disease, either hyperthyroidism or ophthalmopathy (not recorded which).

CDR3 nucleotide sequence: TGTGCCAGCAGTGAAGCGAAGGGTGAAAAACTGTTTTTT. The encoded protein is CASSEAKGEKLFF. V gene TRBV6-1 combines with J gene TRBJ1-4; D gene uncertain. The V gene's germline CDR1 is MNHNS and CDR2 SASEGT. There are 13 residues in the CDR3. V shed 0 bases and J shed 7 bases, with 6 bases lying between them.